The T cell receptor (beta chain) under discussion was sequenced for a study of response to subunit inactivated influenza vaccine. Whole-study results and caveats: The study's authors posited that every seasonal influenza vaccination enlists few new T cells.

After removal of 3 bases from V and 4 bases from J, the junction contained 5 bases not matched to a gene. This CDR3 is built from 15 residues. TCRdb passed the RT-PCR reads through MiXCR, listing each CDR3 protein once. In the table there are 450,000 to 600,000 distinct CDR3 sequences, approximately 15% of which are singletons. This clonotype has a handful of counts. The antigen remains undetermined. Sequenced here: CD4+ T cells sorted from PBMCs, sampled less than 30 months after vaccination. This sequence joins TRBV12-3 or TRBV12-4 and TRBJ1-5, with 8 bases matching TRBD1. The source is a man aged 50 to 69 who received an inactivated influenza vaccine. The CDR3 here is CASSFGTGTNQPQHF. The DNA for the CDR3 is TGTGCCAGCAGTTTCGGGACAGGAACTAATCAGCCCCAGCATTTT.